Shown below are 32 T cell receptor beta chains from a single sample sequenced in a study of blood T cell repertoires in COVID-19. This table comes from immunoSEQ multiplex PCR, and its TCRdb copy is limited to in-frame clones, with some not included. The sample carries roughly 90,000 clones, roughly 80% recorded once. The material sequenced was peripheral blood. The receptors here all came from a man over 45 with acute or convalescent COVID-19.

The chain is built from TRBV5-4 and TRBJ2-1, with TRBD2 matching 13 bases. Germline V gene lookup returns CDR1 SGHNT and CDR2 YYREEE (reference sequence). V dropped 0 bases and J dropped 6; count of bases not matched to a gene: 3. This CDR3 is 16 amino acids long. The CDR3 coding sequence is TGTGCCAGCAGCTTGGGTGGACTAGCGGGAGTCAATGAGCAGTTCTTC. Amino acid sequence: CASSLGGLAGVNEQFF.

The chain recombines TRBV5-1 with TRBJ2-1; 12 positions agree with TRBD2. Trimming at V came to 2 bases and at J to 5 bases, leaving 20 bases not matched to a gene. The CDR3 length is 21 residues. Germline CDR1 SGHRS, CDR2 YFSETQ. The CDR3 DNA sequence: TGCGCCAGCAGCTTCTCCCGGCGACAGGGAGGACTAGCGGGACAAAACAATGAGCAGTTCTTC. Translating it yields CASSFSRRQGGLAGQNNEQFF. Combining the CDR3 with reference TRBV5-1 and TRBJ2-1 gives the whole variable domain KAGVTQTPRYLIKTRGQQVTLSCSPISGHRSVSWYQQTPGQGLQFLFEYFSETQRNKGNFPGRFSGRQFSNSRSEMNVSTLELGDSALYLCASSFSRRQGGLAGQNNEQFFGPGTRLTVL.

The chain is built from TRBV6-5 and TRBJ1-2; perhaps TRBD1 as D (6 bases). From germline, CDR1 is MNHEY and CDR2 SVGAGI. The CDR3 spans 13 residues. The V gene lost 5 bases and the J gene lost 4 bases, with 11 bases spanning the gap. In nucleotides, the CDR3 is TGTGCCAGCAGTCTGGGACACCTCTATGGCTACACCTTC. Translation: CASSLGHLYGYTF.

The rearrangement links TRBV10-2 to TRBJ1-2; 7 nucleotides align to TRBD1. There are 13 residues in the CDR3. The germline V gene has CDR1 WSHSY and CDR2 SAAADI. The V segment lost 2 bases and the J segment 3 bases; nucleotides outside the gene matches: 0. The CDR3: CASSEGTDYGYTF. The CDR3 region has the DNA TGCGCCAGCAGTGAGGGGACAGACTATGGCTACACCTTC.

The CDR3 nucleotides read TGTGCCAGCAGCTTAAAGGGGCGCGTAAGCAATCAGCCCCAGCATTTT. Residues: CASSLKGRVSNQPQHF. This chain joins TRBV7-2 and TRBJ1-5, with D possibly matching TRBD1 (5 bases). Trimming took 2 bases from V and 1 from J, leaving 12 bases between them. Per germline, CDR1 SGHTA and CDR2 FQGNSA. CDR3 length equals 16 residues.

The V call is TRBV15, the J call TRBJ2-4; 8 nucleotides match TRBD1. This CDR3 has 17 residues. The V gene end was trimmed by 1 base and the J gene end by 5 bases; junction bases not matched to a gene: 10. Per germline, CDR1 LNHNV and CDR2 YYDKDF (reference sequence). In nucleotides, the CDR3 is TGTGCCACCAGCAGAGCTCAGGGGACAGGACTCGAAAACATTCAGTACTTC. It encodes CATSRAQGTGLENIQYF.

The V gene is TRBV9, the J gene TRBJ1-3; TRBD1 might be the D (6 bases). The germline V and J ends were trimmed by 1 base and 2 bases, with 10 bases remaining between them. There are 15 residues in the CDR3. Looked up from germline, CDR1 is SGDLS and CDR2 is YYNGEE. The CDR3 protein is CASSVQDSTGNTIYF. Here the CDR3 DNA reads TGTGCCAGCAGCGTACAGGACAGTACTGGAAACACCATATATTTT.

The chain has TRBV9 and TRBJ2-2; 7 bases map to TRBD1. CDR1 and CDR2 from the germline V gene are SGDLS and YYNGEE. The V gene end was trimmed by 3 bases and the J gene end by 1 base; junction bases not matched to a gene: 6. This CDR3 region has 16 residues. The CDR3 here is CASSGTGTENTGELFF. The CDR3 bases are TGTGCCAGCAGCGGCACCGGGACAGAGAACACCGGGGAGCTGTTTTTT.

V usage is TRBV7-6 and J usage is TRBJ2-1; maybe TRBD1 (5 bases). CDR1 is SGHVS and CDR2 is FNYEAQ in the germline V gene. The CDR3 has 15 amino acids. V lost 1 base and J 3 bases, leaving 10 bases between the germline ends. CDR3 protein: CASSLERGIYNEQFF. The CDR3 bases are TGTGCCAGCAGCTTAGAAAGGGGAATCTACAATGAGCAGTTCTTC. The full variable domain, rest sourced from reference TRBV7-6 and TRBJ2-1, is GAGVSQSPRYKVTKRGQDVALRCDPISGHVSLYWYRQALGQGPEFLTYFNYEAQQDKSGLPNDRFSAERPEGSISTLTIQRTEQRDSAMYRCASSLERGIYNEQFFGPGTRLTVL.

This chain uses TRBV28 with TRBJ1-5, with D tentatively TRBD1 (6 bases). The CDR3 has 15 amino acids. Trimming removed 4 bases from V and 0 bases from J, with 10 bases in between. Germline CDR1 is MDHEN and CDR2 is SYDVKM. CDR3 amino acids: CASSSDSFSNQPQHF. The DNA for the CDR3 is TGTGCCAGCAGTTCGGACAGCTTTAGCAATCAGCCCCAGCATTTT.

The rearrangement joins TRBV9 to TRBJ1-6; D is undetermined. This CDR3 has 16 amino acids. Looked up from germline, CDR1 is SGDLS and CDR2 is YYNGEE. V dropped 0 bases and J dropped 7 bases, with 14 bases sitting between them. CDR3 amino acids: CASSVEGGSANSPLHF. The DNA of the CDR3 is TGTGCCAGCAGCGTAGAAGGAGGGTCAGCGAATTCACCCCTCCACTTT.

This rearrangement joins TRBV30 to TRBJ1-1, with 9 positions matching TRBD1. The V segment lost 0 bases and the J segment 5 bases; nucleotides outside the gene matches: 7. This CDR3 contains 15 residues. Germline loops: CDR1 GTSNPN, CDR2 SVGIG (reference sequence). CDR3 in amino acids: CAWSVQGAQGTEAFF. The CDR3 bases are TGTGCCTGGAGTGTACAGGGGGCCCAGGGAACTGAAGCTTTCTTT.

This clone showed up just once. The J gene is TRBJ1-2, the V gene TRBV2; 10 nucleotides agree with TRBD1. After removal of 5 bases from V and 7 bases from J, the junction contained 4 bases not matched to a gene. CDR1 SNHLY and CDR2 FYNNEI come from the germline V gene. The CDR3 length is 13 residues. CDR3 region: CASSPTGGFGYTF. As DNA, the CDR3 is TGTGCCAGCAGTCCGACAGGGGGCTTTGGCTACACCTTC.

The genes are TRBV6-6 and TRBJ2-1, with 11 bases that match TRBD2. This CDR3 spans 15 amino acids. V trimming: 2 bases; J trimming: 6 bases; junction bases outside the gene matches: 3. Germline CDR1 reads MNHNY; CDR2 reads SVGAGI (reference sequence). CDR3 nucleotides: TGTGCCAGCAGTTACGCACTAGCGGGAGTCAATGAGCAGTTCTTC. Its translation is CASSYALAGVNEQFF.

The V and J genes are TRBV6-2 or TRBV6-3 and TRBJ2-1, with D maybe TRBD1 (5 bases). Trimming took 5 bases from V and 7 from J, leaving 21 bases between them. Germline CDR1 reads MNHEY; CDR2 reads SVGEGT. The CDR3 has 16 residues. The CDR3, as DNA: TGTGCCAGCAGTCAGGGTATTGGCGACCCGGAGAATGAGCAGTTCTTC. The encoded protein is CASSQGIGDPENEQFF.

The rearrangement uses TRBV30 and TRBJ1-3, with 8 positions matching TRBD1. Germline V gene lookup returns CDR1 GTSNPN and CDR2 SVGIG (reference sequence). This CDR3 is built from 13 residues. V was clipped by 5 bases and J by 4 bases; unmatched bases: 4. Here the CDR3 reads CAWDRGPGNTIYF. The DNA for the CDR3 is TGTGCCTGGGACAGGGGTCCAGGAAACACCATATATTTT.

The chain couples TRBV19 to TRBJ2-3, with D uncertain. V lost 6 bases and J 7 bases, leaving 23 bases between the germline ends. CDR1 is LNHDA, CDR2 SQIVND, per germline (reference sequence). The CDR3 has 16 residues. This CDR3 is CASRPTPQNPRNTQYF. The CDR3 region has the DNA TGTGCCAGTAGACCCACACCGCAGAACCCCAGAAATACGCAGTATTTT.

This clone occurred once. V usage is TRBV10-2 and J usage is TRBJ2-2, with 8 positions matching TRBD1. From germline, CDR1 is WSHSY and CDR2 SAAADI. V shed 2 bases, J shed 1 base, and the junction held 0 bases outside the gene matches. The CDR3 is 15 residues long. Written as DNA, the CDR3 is TGCGCCAGCAGTGAGACAGGGGGGAACACCGGGGAGCTGTTTTTT. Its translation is CASSETGGNTGELFF.

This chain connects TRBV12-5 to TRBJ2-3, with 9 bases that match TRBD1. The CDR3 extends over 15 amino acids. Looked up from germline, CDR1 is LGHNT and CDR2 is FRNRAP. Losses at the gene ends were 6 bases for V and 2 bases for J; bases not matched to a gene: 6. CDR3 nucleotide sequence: TGTGCTAGTGGAGTCGGACAGGGGAACACAGATACGCAGTATTTT. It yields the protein CASGVGQGNTDTQYF.

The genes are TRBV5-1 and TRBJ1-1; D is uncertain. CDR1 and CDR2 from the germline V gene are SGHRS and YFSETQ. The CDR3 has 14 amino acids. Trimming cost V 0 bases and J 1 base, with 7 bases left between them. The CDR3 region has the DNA TGCGCCAGCAGCTTGGACTCAGGGAACACTGAAGCTTTCTTT. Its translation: CASSLDSGNTEAFF.

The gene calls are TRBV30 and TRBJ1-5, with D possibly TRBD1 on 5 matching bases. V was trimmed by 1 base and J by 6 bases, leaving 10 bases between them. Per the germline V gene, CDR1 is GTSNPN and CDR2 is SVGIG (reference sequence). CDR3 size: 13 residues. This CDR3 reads CAWSGGGTQPQHF. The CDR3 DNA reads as TGTGCCTGGAGTGGCGGGGGGACTCAGCCCCAGCATTTT.

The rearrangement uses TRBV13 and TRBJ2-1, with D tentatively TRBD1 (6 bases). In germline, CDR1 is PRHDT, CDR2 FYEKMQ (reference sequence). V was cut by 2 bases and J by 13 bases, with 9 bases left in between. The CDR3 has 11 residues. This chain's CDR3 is CASSLYGTQFF. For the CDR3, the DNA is TGTGCCAGCAGCTTATATGGGACACAGTTCTTC.

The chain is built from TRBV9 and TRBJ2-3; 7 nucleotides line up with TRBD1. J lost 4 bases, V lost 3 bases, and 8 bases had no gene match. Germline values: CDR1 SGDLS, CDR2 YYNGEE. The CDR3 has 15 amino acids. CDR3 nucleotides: TGTGCCAGCAGCGGGAACCAGGGGGTAGCAGATACGCAGTATTTT. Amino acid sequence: CASSGNQGVADTQYF.

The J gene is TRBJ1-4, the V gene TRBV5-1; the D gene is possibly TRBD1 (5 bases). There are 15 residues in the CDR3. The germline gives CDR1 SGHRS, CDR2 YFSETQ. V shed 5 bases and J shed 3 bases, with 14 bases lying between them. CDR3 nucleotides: TGCGCCAGCAGTGGGGACGGGGGAGCTAATGAAAAACTGTTTTTT. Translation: CASSGDGGANEKLFF.

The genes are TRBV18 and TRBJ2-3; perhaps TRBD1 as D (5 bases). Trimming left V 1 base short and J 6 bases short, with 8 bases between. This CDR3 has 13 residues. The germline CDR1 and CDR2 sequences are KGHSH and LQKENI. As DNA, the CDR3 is TGTGCCAGCTCACCACTTAGGGGTGATACGCAGTATTTT. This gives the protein CASSPLRGDTQYF.

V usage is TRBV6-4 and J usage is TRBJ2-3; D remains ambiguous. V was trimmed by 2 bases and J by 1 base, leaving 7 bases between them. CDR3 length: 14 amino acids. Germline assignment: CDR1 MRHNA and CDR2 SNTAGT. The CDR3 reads CASSDNGGTDTQYF. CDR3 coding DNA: TGTGCCAGCAGTGACAATGGAGGCACAGATACGCAGTATTTT.

Here the CDR3 DNA reads TGTGCCAGCAGTGAGTGGGAGGCCTTGAGGGAGACCCAGTACTTC. It specifies CASSEWEALRETQYF. The V gene is TRBV2, the J gene TRBJ2-5; D is perhaps TRBD2 (6 bases). The CDR3 is made up of 15 amino acids. V shed 3 bases and J shed 5 bases, with 16 bases lying between them. Germline assignment: CDR1 SNHLY and CDR2 FYNNEI.

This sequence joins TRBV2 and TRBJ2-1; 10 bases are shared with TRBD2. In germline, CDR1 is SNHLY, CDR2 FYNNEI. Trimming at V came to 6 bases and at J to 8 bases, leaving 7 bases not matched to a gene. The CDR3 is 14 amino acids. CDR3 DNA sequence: TGTGCCAGCAGCCATCCTAGCGGGAGCTATGAGCAGTTCTTC. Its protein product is CASSHPSGSYEQFF.

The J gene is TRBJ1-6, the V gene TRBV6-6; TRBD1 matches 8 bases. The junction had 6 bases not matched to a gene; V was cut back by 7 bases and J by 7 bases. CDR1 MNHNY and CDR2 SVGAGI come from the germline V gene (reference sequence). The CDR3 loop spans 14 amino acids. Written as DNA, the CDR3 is TGTGCCAGCACCCCGACAGGGGCAAATTCACCCCTCCACTTT. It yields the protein CASTPTGANSPLHF.

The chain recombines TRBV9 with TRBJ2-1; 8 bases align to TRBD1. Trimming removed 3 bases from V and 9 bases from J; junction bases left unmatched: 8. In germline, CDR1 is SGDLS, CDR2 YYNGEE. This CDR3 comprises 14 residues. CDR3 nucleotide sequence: TGTGCCAGCAGCGAGGACAGGGAAGCGAGTGAGCAGTTCTTC. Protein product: CASSEDREASEQFF.

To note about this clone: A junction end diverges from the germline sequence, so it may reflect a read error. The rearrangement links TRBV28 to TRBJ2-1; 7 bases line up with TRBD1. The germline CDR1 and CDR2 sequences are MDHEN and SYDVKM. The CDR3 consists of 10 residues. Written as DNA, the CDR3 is TGTGCCAGCCTTGGGGACAGATTGATCTTC. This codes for CASLGDRLIF.

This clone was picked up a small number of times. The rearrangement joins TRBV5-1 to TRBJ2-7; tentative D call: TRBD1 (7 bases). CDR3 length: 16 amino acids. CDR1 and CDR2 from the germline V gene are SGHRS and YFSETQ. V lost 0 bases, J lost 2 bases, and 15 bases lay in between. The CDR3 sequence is CASSLGGGSGAYEQYF. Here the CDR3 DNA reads TGCGCCAGCAGCTTGGGAGGGGGCTCGGGAGCCTACGAGCAGTACTTC.